This T cell receptor beta chain was documented in a study of PD-L1 blockade in urothelial cancer. Trimming cost V 3 bases and J 0 bases, with 9 bases left between them. CDR1 is ENHRY, CDR2 SYGVKD, per germline. This CDR3 is built from 15 residues. The table came from immunoSEQ multiplex PCR; TCRdb's copy has only in-frame clones and leaves some out. The table has approximately 120,000 clones, about 83% seen once; the top ten hold approximately 2.4%. Time point specified: peripheral blood 6 weeks after treatment start. This sample comprised PBMCs, obtained around atezolizumab (anti-PD-L1) treatment. This chain joins TRBV10-3 and TRBJ1-5; a possible D gene is TRBD1 (5 bases). The receptor was isolated from a man aged 45-65 years with urothelial cancer. The CDR3 sequence: CAISDRGYSNQPQHF. The CDR3 nucleotides read TGTGCCATCAGTGATAGGGGTTATAGCAATCAGCCCCAGCATTTT.